The text below deals with one T cell receptor (beta chain). This record comes from a study of Ad26.COV2.S vaccination and SARS-CoV-2 variants. In the study overall: Participants got Ad26.COV2.S intramuscularly, once or twice 56 days apart.

Trimming removed 6 bases from V and 3 bases from J, with 11 bases in between. The CDR3 is made up of 13 amino acids. Looked up from germline, CDR1 is SNHLY and CDR2 is FYNNEI. The sample's treatment: about 20 received Ad26.COV2.S at low or high dose, single or two shots; 5 received placebo; per-sample allocation not given. Sampling was performed 63 days after the first vaccine or placebo injection. At a Boston site, the person donating was an adult of 18-55 years. Expressing Wuhan-strain SARS-CoV-2 spike, an Ad26 vector served as the vaccine. Sequencing was performed with immunoSEQ multiplex PCR; in TCRdb, only in-frame clones are kept and a portion is missing. Here the sample spans 400,000 to 500,000 clones, approximately 87% being singletons.

The sequenced sample was peripheral blood, obtained in a trial of Ad26.COV2.S vaccine versus placebo. This TCR derives from a person between 18 and 65 years old who received the Ad26.COV2.S COVID-19 vaccine or a placebo. The chain joins TRBV2 to TRBJ1-2; the D gene is possibly TRBD1 (6 bases). CDR3 loop: CASSGNRDYGYTF. The CDR3 DNA sequence: TGTGCCAGCAGCGGGAACAGGGACTATGGCTACACCTTC. The full variable domain, rest sourced from reference TRBV2 and TRBJ1-2, is EPEVTQTPSHQVTQMGQEVILRCVPISNHLYFYWYRQILGQKVEFLVSFYNNEISEKSEIFDDQFSVERPDGSNFTLKIRSTKLEDSAMYFCASSGNRDYGYTFGSGTRLTVV.